These 2 T cell receptor beta chains originate from one sample sequenced in a study of CD8 T cells in ankylosing spondylitis. From the 5' RACE reads, TCRdb called clonotypes with MiXCR, one entry per CDR3 protein. The sample records about 66,000 distinct CDR3 sequences, around 6.4% being singletons. The sequenced sample was synovial fluid, either unsorted or a sorted T cell fraction (not recorded which). All receptors derive from a male donor with ankylosing spondylitis.

This clonotype was observed many times. The chain recombines TRBV20-1 with TRBJ2-3; tentative D call: TRBD2 (6 bases). Germline-derived CDR1 and CDR2 are DFQATT and SNEGSKA (reference sequence). V was cut by 6 bases and J by 2 bases, with 15 bases left in between. The CDR3 is made up of 14 amino acids. CDR3 in DNA: TGCAGTGCAACTACCGGGGGTGACACAGATACGCAGTATTTT. This codes for CSATTGGDTDTQYF.

This clonotype was observed many times. V gene TRBV12-3 or TRBV12-4 combines with J gene TRBJ1-5; D gene uncertain. The CDR3 loop spans 14 amino acids. V lost 1 base and J lost 0, with 4 bases in between. CDR3 DNA sequence: TGTGCCAGCAGTTTAGAGGATAGCAATCAGCCCCAGCATTTT. Protein product: CASSLEDSNQPQHF.